These T cell receptor beta chains were read from a single sample in a study of T-cell reconstitution after alpha-beta-depleted transplantation in children. Via MiXCR, TCRdb re-called the PCR reads, giving one row per CDR3 protein. The table lists 500,000 or so distinct CDR3 sequences, roughly 33% of them singletons, with around 2.5% in the top ten. This material consisted of PBMCs from the stem cell graft donor, taken from the stem cell graft. The receptor set was obtained from a human donor who donated a stem cell graft to a child with aplastic anemia. The CDR3 runs from the conserved cysteine through the conserved F or W. D genes are given only for firm matches. A row's size may be missing; if present it is once, few, many or a size class.

D gene: -; V gene: TRBV20-1; clone size: -; J gene: TRBJ1-2; CDR3 length: 14; CDR3 DNA: TGCAGTGCTAGAGAGTCAGGGGTGCTCTATGGCTACACCTTC; CDR3 protein: CSARESGVLYGYTF
D gene: TRBD1; V gene: TRBV5-1; clone size: -; J gene: TRBJ1-6; CDR3 length: 18; CDR3 DNA: TGCGCCAGCAGCTCAACAGGGGGCTCGGGCTCCTATAATTCACCCCTCCACTTT; CDR3 protein: CASSSTGGSGSYNSPLHF
D gene: -; V gene: TRBV9; clone size: -; J gene: TRBJ2-2; CDR3 length: 14; CDR3 DNA: TGTGCCAGCAGCGCCGCCTGGTTTGGAGGGGAGCTGTTTTTT; CDR3 protein: CASSAAWFGGELFF
D gene: -; V gene: TRBV29-1; clone size: few; J gene: TRBJ1-2; CDR3 length: 14; CDR3 DNA: TGCAGCGTTGACCCCGGGGGGAATTTCTATGGCTACACCTTC; CDR3 protein: CSVDPGGNFYGYTF
D gene: TRBD2; V gene: TRBV20-1; clone size: -; J gene: TRBJ2-1; CDR3 length: 16; CDR3 DNA: TGCAGTGCTCAAGCCACGTTGGTAGCGGGAGTCGGTGAGCAGTTCTTC; CDR3 protein: CSAQATLVAGVGEQFF
D gene: -; V gene: TRBV30; clone size: -; J gene: TRBJ1-1; CDR3 length: 14; CDR3 DNA: TGTGCGGGATCCATCAAACACCTTAACACTGAAGCTTTCTTT; CDR3 protein: CAGSIKHLNTEAFF
D gene: -; V gene: TRBV7-2; clone size: few; J gene: TRBJ1-2; CDR3 length: 12; CDR3 DNA: TGTGCCAGCAGCCCAAGGCTCGAGGGCTACACCTTC; CDR3 protein: CASSPRLEGYTF
D gene: -; V gene: TRBV29-1; clone size: -; J gene: TRBJ2-3; CDR3 length: 15; CDR3 DNA: TGCAGCGTTCTCCCCCCTGTGGGCCAGGATGGGACGCAGTATTTT; CDR3 protein: CSVLPPVGQDGTQYF
D gene: TRBD2; V gene: TRBV14; clone size: few; J gene: TRBJ2-4; CDR3 length: 18; CDR3 DNA: TGTGCCAGCAGCCAAGATGGTGTTGTAGGGAGGGAGGAAAACATTCAGTACTTC; CDR3 protein: CASSQDGVVGREENIQYF
D gene: -; V gene: TRBV6-2/TRBV6-3; clone size: -; J gene: TRBJ2-7; CDR3 length: 14; CDR3 DNA: TGTGCCAGCAGGGGGACGGTAGAAGCCTACGAGCAGTACTTC; CDR3 protein: CASRGTVEAYEQYF
D gene: TRBD1; V gene: TRBV20-1; clone size: few; J gene: TRBJ1-4; CDR3 length: 15; CDR3 DNA: TGCAGTGCTAGAGATGAGGGACAGGGGGCTGAAAAACTGTTTTTT; CDR3 protein: CSARDEGQGAEKLFF
D gene: TRBD1; V gene: TRBV7-2; clone size: few; J gene: TRBJ1-2; CDR3 length: 13; CDR3 DNA: TGTGCCAGCACCCGGGACAGAGACTATGGCTACACCTTC; CDR3 protein: CASTRDRDYGYTF
D gene: TRBD1; V gene: TRBV6-1; clone size: -; J gene: TRBJ1-2; CDR3 length: 14; CDR3 DNA: TGTGCCAGCAGTGAGAGGGGGCCCTCCTATGGCTACACCTTC; CDR3 protein: CASSERGPSYGYTF
D gene: TRBD1; V gene: TRBV7-6; clone size: -; J gene: TRBJ2-2; CDR3 length: 17; CDR3 DNA: TGTGCCAGCAGCTTAGGACAGGGCCTAGCTTGGACCGGGGAGCTGTTTTTT; CDR3 protein: CASSLGQGLAWTGELFF
D gene: -; V gene: TRBV30; clone size: -; J gene: TRBJ1-5; CDR3 length: 14; CDR3 DNA: TGTGCCTGGAGTGCAGGGCTGGGCAATCAGCCCCAGCATTTT; CDR3 protein: CAWSAGLGNQPQHF
D gene: TRBD1; V gene: TRBV4-1; clone size: -; J gene: TRBJ1-1; CDR3 length: 15; CDR3 DNA: TGCGCCAGCAGCCAAGCTACAGGGGTGTACACTGAAGCTTTCTTT; CDR3 protein: CASSQATGVYTEAFF
D gene: TRBD2; V gene: TRBV29-1; clone size: -; J gene: TRBJ2-2; CDR3 length: 15; CDR3 DNA: TGCAGCGCCCTAACTAGCGGGAGGGACACCGGGGAGCTGTTTTTT; CDR3 protein: CSALTSGRDTGELFF
D gene: -; V gene: TRBV4-1; clone size: -; J gene: TRBJ2-3; CDR3 length: 14; CDR3 DNA: TGCGCCAGCAGCCAAGATCCAACTACCACCCAGCAGTATTTT; CDR3 protein: CASSQDPTTTQQYF
D gene: TRBD2; V gene: TRBV28; clone size: -; J gene: TRBJ2-7; CDR3 length: 16; CDR3 DNA: TGTGCCAGCAGTTTAGCCAACGTAGCGGGAGTTAACGAGCAGTACTTC; CDR3 protein: CASSLANVAGVNEQYF
D gene: TRBD1; V gene: TRBV12-3/TRBV12-4; clone size: few; J gene: TRBJ1-2; CDR3 length: 15; CDR3 DNA: TGTGCCAGCAGCACGACAGGGGGCTTACCCTATGGCTACACCTTC; CDR3 protein: CASSTTGGLPYGYTF
D gene: TRBD2; V gene: TRBV5-1; clone size: -; J gene: TRBJ2-2; CDR3 length: 15; CDR3 DNA: TGCGCCAGCAGCTTCCAGACTAGCGGCGGCGGGGAGCTGTTTTTT; CDR3 protein: CASSFQTSGGGELFF
D gene: TRBD1; V gene: TRBV2; clone size: few; J gene: TRBJ2-7; CDR3 length: 15; CDR3 DNA: TGTGCCAGCAGTGTGGGGACAGGGAACTCCTACGAGCAGTACTTC; CDR3 protein: CASSVGTGNSYEQYF
D gene: -; V gene: TRBV10-3; clone size: -; J gene: TRBJ2-3; CDR3 length: 12; CDR3 DNA: TGTGCCATCAGTGATCAACGGGATACGCAGTATTTT; CDR3 protein: CAISDQRDTQYF
D gene: -; V gene: TRBV18; clone size: -; J gene: TRBJ2-3; CDR3 length: 13; CDR3 DNA: TGTGCCAGCTCACCTCACAGGGCGGATACGCAGTATTTT; CDR3 protein: CASSPHRADTQYF
D gene: TRBD1; V gene: TRBV6-2/TRBV6-3; clone size: -; J gene: TRBJ2-1; CDR3 length: 17; CDR3 DNA: TGTGCCAGCAGTTACGATCTACAGGGGGATTCCTACAATGAGCAGTTCTTC; CDR3 protein: CASSYDLQGDSYNEQFF
D gene: TRBD1; V gene: TRBV7-2; clone size: -; J gene: TRBJ1-5; CDR3 length: 14; CDR3 DNA: TGTGCCAGCAGCTTAGACTCAGGGACAGGGCCCCAGCATTTT; CDR3 protein: CASSLDSGTGPQHF
D gene: -; V gene: TRBV6-5; clone size: -; J gene: TRBJ1-2; CDR3 length: 14; CDR3 DNA: TGTGCCAGCAGCTATAGGACAGCACCCTATGGCTACACCTTC; CDR3 protein: CASSYRTAPYGYTF
D gene: -; V gene: TRBV24-1; clone size: -; J gene: TRBJ1-5; CDR3 length: 17; CDR3 DNA: TGTGCCACCAGTGACAACAGGGAGCCTATAGGCAATCAGCCCCAGCATTTT; CDR3 protein: CATSDNREPIGNQPQHF
D gene: -; V gene: TRBV7-2; clone size: many; J gene: TRBJ2-1; CDR3 length: 16; CDR3 DNA: TGTGCCAGCAGTTTAGGTTCCGGGAGCTCCTACAATGAGCAGTTCTTC; CDR3 protein: CASSLGSGSSYNEQFF
D gene: TRBD2; V gene: TRBV4-2; clone size: -; J gene: TRBJ2-4; CDR3 length: 21; CDR3 DNA: TGTGCCAGCAGCCAAGATCGACGGCTAGCGGGAGGGAACTGGGCCAAAAACATTCAGTACTTC; CDR3 protein: CASSQDRRLAGGNWAKNIQYF
D gene: TRBD2; V gene: TRBV13; clone size: -; J gene: TRBJ2-1; CDR3 length: 11; CDR3 DNA: TGTGCCAGCAGAGAGCGGGAGGAGCAGTTCTTC; CDR3 protein: CASREREEQFF
D gene: TRBD2; V gene: TRBV12-3/TRBV12-4; clone size: many; J gene: TRBJ2-1; CDR3 length: 13; CDR3 DNA: TGTGCCAGCAGTACACGGACTAGCCATGAGCAGTTCTTC; CDR3 protein: CASSTRTSHEQFF
D gene: -; V gene: TRBV25-1; clone size: few; J gene: TRBJ1-1; CDR3 length: 12; CDR3 DNA: TGTGCCAGCAGTGAAACAGATCTTGAAGCTTTCTTT; CDR3 protein: CASSETDLEAFF
D gene: -; V gene: TRBV4-3; clone size: -; J gene: TRBJ2-1; CDR3 length: 17; CDR3 DNA: TGCGCCAGCAGCCCGGCCCTGGGTGCGAGCTCCTACAATGAGCAGTTCTTC; CDR3 protein: CASSPALGASSYNEQFF
D gene: TRBD1; V gene: TRBV6-1; clone size: many; J gene: TRBJ2-7; CDR3 length: 14; CDR3 DNA: TGTGCCAGCAGTCCCAACAGGGGTTCCTACGAGCAGTACTTC; CDR3 protein: CASSPNRGSYEQYF
D gene: -; V gene: TRBV9; clone size: -; J gene: TRBJ1-3; CDR3 length: 13; CDR3 DNA: TGTGCCAGCAGCCCGAGTTTAGGAAACACCATATATTTT; CDR3 protein: CASSPSLGNTIYF
D gene: -; V gene: TRBV5-6; clone size: few; J gene: TRBJ1-5; CDR3 length: 14; CDR3 DNA: TGTGCCAGCAGCTTGGGGCCGAAGGATCAGTCCCAGCATTTT; CDR3 protein: CASSLGPKDQSQHF